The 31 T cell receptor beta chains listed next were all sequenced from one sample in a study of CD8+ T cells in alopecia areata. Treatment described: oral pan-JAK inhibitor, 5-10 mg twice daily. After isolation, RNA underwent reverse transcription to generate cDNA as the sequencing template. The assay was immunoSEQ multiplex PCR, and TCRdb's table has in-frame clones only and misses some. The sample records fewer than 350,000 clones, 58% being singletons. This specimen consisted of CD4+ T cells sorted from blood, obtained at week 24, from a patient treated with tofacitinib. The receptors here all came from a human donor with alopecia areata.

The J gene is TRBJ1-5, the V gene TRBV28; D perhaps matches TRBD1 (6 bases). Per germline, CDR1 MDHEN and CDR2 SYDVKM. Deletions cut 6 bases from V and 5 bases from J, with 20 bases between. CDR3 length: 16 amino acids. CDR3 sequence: CASSLYRGAADQPQHF. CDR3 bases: TGTGCCAGCAGCCTCTACCGGGGGGCGGCCGATCAGCCCCAGCATTTT.

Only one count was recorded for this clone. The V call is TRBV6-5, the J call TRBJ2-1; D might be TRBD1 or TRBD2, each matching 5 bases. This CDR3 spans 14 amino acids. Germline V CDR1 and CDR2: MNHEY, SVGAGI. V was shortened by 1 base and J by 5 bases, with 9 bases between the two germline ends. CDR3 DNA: TGTGCCAGCAGTTACTTGGGACGCGACAATGAGCAGTTCTTC. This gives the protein CASSYLGRDNEQFF.

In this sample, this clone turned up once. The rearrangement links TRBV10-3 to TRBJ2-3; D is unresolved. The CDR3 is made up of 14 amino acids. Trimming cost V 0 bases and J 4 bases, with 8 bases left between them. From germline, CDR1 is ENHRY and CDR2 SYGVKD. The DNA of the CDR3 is TGTGCCATCAGTGAGTCGGTCTACGCAGATACGCAGTATTTT. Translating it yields CAISESVYADTQYF.

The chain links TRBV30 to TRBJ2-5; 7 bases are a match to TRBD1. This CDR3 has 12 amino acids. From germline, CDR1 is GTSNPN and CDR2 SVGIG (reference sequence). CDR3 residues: CAQGQAQETQYF. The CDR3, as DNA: TGTGCGCAAGGACAGGCACAAGAGACCCAGTACTTC.

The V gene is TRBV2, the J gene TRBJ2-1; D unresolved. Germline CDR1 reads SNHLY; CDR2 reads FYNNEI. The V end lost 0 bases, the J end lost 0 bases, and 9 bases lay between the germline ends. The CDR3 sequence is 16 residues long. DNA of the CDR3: TGTGCCAGCAGTGAAGCTCCGGTTAGCTCCTACAATGAGCAGTTCTTC. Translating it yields CASSEAPVSSYNEQFF. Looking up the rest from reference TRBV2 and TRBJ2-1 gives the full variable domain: EPEVTQTPSHQVTQMGQEVILRCVPISNHLYFYWYRQILGQKVEFLVSFYNNEISEKSEIFDDQFSVERPDGSNFTLKIRSTKLEDSAMYFCASSEAPVSSYNEQFFGPGTRLTVL.

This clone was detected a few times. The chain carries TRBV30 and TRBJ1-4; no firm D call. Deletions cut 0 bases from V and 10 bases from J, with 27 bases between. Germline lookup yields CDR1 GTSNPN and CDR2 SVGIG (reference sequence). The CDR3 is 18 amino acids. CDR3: CAWSVPPPEVLRTGKLFF. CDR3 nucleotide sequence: TGTGCCTGGAGTGTACCGCCGCCCGAGGTGTTACGGACGGGAAAACTGTTTTTT.

In DNA, the CDR3 is TGTGCCAGCAGCTTAGTCCGGGACAGCGCAGATACGCAGTATTTT. Protein: CASSLVRDSADTQYF. The rearrangement links TRBV7-2 to TRBJ2-3; 7 positions agree with TRBD1. Germline V gives CDR1 SGHTA, CDR2 FQGNSA. The CDR3 has 15 residues. V lost 1 base to trimming and J lost 4 bases; unmatched junction nucleotides: 5. The entire variable domain, with the rest obtained from reference TRBV7-2 and TRBJ2-3, is as follows: GAGVSQSPSNKVTEKGKDVELRCDPISGHTALYWYRQSLGQGLEFLIYFQGNSAPDKSGLPSDRFSAERTGGSVSTLTIQRTQQEDSAVYLCASSLVRDSADTQYFGPGTRLTVL.

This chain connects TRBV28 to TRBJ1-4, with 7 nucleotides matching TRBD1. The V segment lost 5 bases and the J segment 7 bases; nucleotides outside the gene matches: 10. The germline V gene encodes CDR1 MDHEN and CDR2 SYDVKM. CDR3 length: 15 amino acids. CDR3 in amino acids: CASSPPGRGSEKLFF. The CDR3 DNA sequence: TGTGCCAGCAGTCCCCCCGGCAGGGGGAGTGAAAAACTGTTTTTT.

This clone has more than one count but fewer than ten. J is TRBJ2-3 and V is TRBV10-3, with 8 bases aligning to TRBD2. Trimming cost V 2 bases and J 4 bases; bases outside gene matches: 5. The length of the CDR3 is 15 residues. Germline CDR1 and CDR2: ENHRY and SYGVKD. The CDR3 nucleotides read TGTGCCATCAGTGAGCTGGCGGGGGGTGCAGATACGCAGTATTTT. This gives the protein CAISELAGGADTQYF.

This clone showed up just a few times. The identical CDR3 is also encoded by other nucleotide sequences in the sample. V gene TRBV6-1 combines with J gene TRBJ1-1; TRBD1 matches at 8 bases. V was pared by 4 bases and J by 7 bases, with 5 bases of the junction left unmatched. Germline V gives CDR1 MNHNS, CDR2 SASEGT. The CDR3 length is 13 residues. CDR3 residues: CASSVDRASEAFF. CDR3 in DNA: TGTGCCAGCAGTGTGGACAGGGCTAGTGAAGCTTTCTTT.

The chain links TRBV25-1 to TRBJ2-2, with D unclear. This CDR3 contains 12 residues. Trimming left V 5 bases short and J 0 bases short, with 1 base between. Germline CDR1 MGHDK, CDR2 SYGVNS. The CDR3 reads CASSTNTGELFF. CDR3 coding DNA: TGTGCCAGCAGTACGAACACCGGGGAGCTGTTTTTT.

In nucleotides, the CDR3 is TGTGCCACCGCACGTGACGGTTTGTCCGGGGAGCTGTTTTTT. Residues: CATARDGLSGELFF. The genes are TRBV19 and TRBJ2-2; D gene ambiguous. CDR3 length: 14 amino acids. Germline V lookup: CDR1 LNHDA, CDR2 SQIVND (reference sequence). With 10 bases removed from V and 6 bases from J, the gap between germline ends came to 18 bases.

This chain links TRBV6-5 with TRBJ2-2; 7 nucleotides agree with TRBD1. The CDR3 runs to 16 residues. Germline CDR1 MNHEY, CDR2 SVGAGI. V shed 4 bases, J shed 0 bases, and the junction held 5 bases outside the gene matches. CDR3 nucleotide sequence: TGTGCCAGCAGTTCGACAGGGCCAACGAACACCGGGGAGCTGTTTTTT. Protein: CASSSTGPTNTGELFF.

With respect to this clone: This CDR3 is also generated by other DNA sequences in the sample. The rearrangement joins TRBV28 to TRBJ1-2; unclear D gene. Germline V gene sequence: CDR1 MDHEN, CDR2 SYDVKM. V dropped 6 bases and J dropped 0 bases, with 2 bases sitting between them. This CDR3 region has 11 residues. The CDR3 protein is CASSSNYGYTF. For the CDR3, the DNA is TGTGCCAGCAGCTCTAACTATGGCTACACCTTC.

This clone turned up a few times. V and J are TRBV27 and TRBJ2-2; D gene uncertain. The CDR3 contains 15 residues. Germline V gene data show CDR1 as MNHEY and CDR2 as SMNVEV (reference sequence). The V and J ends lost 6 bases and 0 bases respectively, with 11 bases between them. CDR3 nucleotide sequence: TGTGCCAGCAGCCTACAAGGTCCGAACACCGGGGAGCTGTTTTTT. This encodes CASSLQGPNTGELFF.

The CDR3 DNA follows: TGTGCCAGCAGCCCAGATCCAGGGAATGGCTACACCTTC. This encodes CASSPDPGNGYTF. The genes are TRBV7-3 and TRBJ1-2, with D perhaps TRBD1 (5 bases). Between the trimmed V and J ends, which lost 5 bases and 6 bases, there was a span of 13 bases. The CDR3 has 13 residues. The germline V gene encodes CDR1 SGHTA and CDR2 FQGTGA. The full variable domain, completed using reference TRBV7-3 and TRBJ1-2, is GAGVSQTPSNKVTEKGKYVELRCDPISGHTALYWYRQSLGQGPEFLIYFQGTGAADDSGLPNDRFFAVRPEGSVSTLKIQRTERGDSAVYLCASSPDPGNGYTFGSGTRLTVV.

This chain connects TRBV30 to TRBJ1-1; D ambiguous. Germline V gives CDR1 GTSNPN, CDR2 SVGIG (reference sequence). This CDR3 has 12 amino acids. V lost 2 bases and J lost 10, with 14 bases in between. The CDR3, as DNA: TGTGCCTGGAGTCCCGGTAATGAAGGAGCTTTCTTT. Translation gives CAWSPGNEGAFF.

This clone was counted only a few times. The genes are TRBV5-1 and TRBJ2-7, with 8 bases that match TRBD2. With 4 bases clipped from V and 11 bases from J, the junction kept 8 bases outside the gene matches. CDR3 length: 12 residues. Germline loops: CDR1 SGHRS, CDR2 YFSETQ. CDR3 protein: CASSADRLAKYF. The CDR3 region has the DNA TGCGCCAGCAGCGCGGACCGACTAGCGAAGTACTTC.

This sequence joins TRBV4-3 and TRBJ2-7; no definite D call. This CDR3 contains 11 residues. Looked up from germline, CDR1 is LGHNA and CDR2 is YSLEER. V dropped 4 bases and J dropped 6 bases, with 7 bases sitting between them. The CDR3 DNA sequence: TGCGCCAGCAGCCCAAGTGGCGAGCAGTACTTC. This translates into CASSPSGEQYF.

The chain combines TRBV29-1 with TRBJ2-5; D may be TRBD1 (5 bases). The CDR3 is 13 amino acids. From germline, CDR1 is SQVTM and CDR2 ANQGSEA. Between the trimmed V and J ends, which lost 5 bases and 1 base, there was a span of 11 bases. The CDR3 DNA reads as TGCAGCGTTTCTAGACAGTTCCAAGAGACCCAGTACTTC. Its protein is CSVSRQFQETQYF.

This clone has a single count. The chain's CDR3 is CASSYTRQDSPLHF. CDR3 DNA: TGTGCCAGCAGTTACACCCGACAGGATTCACCCCTCCACTTT. The chain recombines TRBV6-5 with TRBJ1-6, with D maybe TRBD1 (6 bases). V lost 2 bases, J lost 8 bases, and 10 bases lay in between. Germline CDR1 is MNHEY and CDR2 is SVGAGI. This CDR3 has 14 residues.

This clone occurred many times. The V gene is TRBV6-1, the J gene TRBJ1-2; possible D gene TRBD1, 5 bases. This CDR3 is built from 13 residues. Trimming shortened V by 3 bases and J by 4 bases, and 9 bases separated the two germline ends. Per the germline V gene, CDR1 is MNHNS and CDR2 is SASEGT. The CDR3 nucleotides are TGTGCCAGCAGTGAGGTTCAGGGCTATGGCTACACCTTC. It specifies CASSEVQGYGYTF.

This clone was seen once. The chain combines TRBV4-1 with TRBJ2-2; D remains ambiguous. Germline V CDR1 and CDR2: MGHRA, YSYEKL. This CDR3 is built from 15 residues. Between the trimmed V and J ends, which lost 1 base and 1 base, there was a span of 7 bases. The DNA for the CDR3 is TGCGCCAGCAGCCAAGGTTACGGGAACACCGGGGAGCTGTTTTTT. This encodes CASSQGYGNTGELFF.

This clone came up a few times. CDR3 nucleotides: TGTGCCAGCAGCTTAGATGGGTTCAGGTCCCTATACAATGAGCAGTTCTTC. Translating it yields CASSLDGFRSLYNEQFF. J is TRBJ2-1 and V is TRBV7-9; D not resolved. Germline assignment: CDR1 SEHNR and CDR2 FQNEAQ (reference sequence). This CDR3 contains 17 residues. Trimming shortened V by 1 base and J by 4 bases, and 17 bases separated the two germline ends. Supplemented by reference TRBV7-9 and TRBJ2-1, the full variable domain reads DTGVSQNPRHKITKRGQNVTFRCDPISEHNRLYWYRQTLGQGPEFLTYFQNEAQLEKSRLLSDRFSAERPKGSFSTLEIQRTEQGDSAMYLCASSLDGFRSLYNEQFFGPGTRLTVL.

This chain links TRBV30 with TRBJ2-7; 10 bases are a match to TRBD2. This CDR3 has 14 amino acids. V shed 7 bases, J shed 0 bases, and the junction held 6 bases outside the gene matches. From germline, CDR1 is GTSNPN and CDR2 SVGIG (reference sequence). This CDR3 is CASLSGGVSYEQYF. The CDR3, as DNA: TGTGCCTCTTTAAGCGGGGGGGTCTCCTACGAGCAGTACTTC. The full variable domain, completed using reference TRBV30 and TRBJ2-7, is SQTIHQWPATLVQPVGSPLSLECTVEGTSNPNLYWYRQAAGRGLQLLFYSVGIGQISSEVPQNLSASRPQDRQFILSSKKLLLSDSGFYLCASLSGGVSYEQYFGPGTRLTVT.

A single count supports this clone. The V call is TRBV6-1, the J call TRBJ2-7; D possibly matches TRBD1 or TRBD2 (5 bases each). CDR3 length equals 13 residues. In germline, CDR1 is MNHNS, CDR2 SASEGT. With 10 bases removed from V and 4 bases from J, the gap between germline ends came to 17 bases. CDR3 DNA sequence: TGTGCCACCTGTGCAGGGACGGATTACGAGCAGTACTTC. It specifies CATCAGTDYEQYF.

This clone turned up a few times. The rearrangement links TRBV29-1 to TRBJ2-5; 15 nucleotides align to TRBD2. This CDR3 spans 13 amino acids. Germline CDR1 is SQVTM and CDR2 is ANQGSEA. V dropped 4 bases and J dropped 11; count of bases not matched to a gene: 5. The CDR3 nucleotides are TGCAGCGTTGGCCGGACTAGCGGGAGGGCTCAGTACTTC. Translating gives CSVGRTSGRAQYF.

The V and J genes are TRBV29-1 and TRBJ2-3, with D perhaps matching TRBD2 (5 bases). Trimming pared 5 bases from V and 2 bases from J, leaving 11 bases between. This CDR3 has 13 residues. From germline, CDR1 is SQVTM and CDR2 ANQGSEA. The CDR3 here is CSVSTGNTDTQYF. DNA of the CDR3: TGCAGCGTTTCTACCGGGAACACAGATACGCAGTATTTT.

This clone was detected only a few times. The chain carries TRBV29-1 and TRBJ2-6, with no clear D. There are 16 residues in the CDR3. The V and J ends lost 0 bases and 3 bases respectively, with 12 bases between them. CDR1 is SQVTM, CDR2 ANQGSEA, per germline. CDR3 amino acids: CSVEDRTLDGANVLTF. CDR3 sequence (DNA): TGCAGCGTTGAAGATAGAACCCTCGATGGGGCCAACGTCCTGACTTTC.

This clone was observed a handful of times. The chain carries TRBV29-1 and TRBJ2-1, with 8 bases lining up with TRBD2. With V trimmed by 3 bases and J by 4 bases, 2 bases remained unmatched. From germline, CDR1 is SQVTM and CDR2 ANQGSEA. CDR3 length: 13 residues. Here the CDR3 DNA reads TGCAGCGTTGATACTAGCGGATACAATGAGCAGTTCTTC. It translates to CSVDTSGYNEQFF.

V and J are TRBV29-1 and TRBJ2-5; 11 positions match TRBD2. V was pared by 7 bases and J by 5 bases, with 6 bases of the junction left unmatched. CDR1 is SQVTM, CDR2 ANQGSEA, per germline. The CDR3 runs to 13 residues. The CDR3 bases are TGCAGCGCCGGGACTAGCGGACGGGAGACCCAGTACTTC. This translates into CSAGTSGRETQYF. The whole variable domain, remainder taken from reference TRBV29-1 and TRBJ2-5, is SAVISQKPSRDICQRGTSLTIQCQVDSQVTMMFWYRQQPGQSLTLIATANQGSEATYESGFVIDKFPISRPNLTFSTLTVSNMSPEDSSIYLCSAGTSGRETQYFGPGTRLLVL.